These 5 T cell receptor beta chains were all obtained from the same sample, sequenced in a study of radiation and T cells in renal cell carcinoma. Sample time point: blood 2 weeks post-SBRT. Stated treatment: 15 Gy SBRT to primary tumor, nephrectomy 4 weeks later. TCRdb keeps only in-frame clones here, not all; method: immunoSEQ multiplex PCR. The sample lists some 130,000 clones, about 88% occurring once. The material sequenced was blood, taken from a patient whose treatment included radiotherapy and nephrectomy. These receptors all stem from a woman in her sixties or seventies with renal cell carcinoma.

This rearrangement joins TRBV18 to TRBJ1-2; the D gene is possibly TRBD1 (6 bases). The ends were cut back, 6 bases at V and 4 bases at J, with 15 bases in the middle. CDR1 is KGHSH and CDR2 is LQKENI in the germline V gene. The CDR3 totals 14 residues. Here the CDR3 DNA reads TGTGCCAGCTCGCCCAACAGGGCCGCCTATGGCTACACCTTC. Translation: CASSPNRAAYGYTF.

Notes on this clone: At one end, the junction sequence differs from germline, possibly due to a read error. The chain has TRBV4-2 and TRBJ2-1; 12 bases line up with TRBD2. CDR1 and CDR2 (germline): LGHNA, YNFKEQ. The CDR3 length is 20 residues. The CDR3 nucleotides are TGTGCCAGCAGTCAAGCTGCGGGACTAGCGGGCCTAAGCTCCTACAATGAGCAGTTCTTC. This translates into CASSQAAGLAGLSSYNEQFF.

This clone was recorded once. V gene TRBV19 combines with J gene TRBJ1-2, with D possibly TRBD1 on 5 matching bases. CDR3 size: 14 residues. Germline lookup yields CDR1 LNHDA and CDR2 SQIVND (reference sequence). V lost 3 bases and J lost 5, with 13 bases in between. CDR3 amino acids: CASSIGTRGYGYTF. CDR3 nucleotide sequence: TGTGCCAGTAGTATCGGGACCAGAGGATATGGCTACACCTTC.

The DNA for the CDR3 is TGTGCCAGCAGCCCCTCGGGGGCTGAGGGGAACGAGCAGTACTTC. Its translation: CASSPSGAEGNEQYF. This chain links TRBV9 with TRBJ2-7; D may correspond to TRBD1 or TRBD2 (6 bases each). From germline, CDR1 is SGDLS and CDR2 YYNGEE. Deletions cut 4 bases from V and 5 bases from J, with 19 bases between. The CDR3 loop spans 15 amino acids.

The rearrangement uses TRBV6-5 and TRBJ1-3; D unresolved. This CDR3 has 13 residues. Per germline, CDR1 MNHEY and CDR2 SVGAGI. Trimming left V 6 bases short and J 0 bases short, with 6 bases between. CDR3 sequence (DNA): TGTGCCAGCAGCCCTTCCTCTGGAAACACCATATATTTT. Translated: CASSPSSGNTIYF.